This T cell receptor beta chain was sequenced during a study of cytomegalovirus exposure and HLA in healthy donors. With regard to this clone: The antigen is unknown.

The study ran its PCR with 60 Vbeta and 13 Jbeta primers. The method was immunoSEQ multiplex PCR; TCRdb's version includes in-frame clones alone and lacks a portion of them. This table has roughly 160,000 clones, 80% to 85% appearing once. Study-wide results and limits: Sequencing depth across donors, presence/absence analyses assumed, was roughly uniform. DRB1 had the most TCR associations and HLA-C the fewest, a later analysis found, with rates varying by HLA locus. In an earlier analysis, about 87% or about 30%: the productive usage of most TCR beta V segments.

This TCR derives from a man aged 30 to 39 in good health and CMV-seronegative. The sequenced sample was PBMCs.

This chain's CDR3 is CAWGGQGSETQYF. Written as DNA, the CDR3 is TGTGCCTGGGGGGGACAGGGGTCGGAGACCCAGTACTTC. V is TRBV30 and J is TRBJ2-5, with 10 nucleotides matching TRBD1. V was pared by 5 bases and J by 5 bases, with 5 bases of the junction left unmatched. The CDR3 length is 13 residues. The germline CDR1 and CDR2 sequences are GTSNPN and SVGIG (reference sequence).